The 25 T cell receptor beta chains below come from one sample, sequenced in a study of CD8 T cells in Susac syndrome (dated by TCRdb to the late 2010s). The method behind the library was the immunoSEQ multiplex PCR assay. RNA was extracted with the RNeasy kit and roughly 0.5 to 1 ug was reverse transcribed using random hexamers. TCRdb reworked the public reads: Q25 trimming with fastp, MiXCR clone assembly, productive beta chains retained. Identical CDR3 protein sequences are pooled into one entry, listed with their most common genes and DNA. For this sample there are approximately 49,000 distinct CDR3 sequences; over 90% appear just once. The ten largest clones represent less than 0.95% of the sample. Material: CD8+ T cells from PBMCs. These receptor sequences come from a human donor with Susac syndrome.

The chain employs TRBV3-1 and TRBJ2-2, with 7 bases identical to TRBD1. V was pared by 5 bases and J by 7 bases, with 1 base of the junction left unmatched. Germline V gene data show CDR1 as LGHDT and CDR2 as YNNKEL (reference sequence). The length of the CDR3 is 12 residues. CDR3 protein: CASSTGDGELFF. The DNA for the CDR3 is TGTGCCAGCAGCACAGGGGACGGGGAGCTGTTTTTT.

The CDR3 reads CSARSQGDYGYTF. The CDR3 DNA is TGCAGTGCTAGGTCACAGGGGGACTATGGCTACACCTTC. This chain connects TRBV20-1 to TRBJ1-2, with TRBD1 matching 8 bases. The germline CDR1 and CDR2 sequences are DFQATT and SNEGSKA (reference sequence). V lost 3 bases, J lost 3 bases, and 3 bases stayed unmatched. The CDR3 has 13 residues.

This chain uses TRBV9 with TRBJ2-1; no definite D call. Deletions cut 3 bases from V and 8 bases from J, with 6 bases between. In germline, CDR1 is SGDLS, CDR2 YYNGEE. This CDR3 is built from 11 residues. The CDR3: CASSERHEQFF. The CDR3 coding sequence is TGTGCCAGCAGCGAAAGACATGAGCAGTTCTTC.

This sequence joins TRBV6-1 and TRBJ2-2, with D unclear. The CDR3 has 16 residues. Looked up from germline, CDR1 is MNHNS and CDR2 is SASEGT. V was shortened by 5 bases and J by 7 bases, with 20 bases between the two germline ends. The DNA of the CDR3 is TGTGCCAGCAGTCGAGACCTGGGAAGGAGTGGCGGGGAGCTGTTTTTT. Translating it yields CASSRDLGRSGGELFF.

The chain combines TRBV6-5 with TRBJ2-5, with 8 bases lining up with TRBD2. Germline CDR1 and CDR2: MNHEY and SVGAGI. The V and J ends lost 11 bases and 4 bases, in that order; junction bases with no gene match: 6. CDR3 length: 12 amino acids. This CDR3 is CARNGRGETQYF. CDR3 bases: TGTGCCCGAAACGGGAGGGGAGAGACCCAGTACTTC.

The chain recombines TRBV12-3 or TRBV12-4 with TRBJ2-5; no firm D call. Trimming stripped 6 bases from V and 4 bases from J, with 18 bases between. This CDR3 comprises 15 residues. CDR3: CASSPNWTGLETQYF. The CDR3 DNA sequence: TGTGCCAGCAGCCCCAACTGGACCGGCTTAGAGACCCAGTACTTC.

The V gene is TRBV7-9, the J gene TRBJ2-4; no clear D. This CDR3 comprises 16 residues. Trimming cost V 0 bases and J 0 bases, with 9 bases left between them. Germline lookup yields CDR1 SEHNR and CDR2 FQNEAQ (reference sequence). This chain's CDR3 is CASSLATGVAKNIQYF. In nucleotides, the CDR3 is TGTGCCAGCAGCTTAGCAACTGGGGTAGCCAAAAACATTCAGTACTTC.

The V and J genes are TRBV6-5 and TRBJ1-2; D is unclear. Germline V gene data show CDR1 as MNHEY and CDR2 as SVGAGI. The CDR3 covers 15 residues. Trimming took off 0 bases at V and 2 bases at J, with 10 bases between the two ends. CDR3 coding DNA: TGTGCCAGCAGTTACTCGAAAGACCTCAACTATGGCTACACCTTC. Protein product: CASSYSKDLNYGYTF.

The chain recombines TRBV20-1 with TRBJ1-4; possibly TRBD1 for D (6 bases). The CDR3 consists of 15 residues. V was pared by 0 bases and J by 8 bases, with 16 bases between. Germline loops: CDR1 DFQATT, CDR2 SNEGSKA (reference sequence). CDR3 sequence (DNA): TGCAGTGCTAGAGAGATTCAGGGGCTGGGGGAAAAACTGTTTTTT. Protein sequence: CSAREIQGLGEKLFF.

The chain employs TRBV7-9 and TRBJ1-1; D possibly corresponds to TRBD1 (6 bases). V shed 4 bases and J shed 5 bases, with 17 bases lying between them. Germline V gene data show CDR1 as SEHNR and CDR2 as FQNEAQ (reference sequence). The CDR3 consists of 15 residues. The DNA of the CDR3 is TGTGCCAGCAGCTCCTACGGGACACCGAGTACTGAAGCTTTCTTT. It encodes CASSSYGTPSTEAFF.

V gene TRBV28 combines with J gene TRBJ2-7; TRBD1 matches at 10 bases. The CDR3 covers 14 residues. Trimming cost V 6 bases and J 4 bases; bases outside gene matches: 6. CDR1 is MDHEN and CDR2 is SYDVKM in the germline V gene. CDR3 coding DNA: TGTGCCAGCAGGCCGGGACAGGGGCGTTACGAGCAGTACTTC. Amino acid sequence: CASRPGQGRYEQYF.

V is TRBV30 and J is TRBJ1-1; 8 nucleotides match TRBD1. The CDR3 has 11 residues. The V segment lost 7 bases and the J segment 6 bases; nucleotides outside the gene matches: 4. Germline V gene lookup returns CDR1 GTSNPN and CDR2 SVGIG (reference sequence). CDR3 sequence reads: CAFMTGAEAFF. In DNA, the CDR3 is TGTGCCTTCATGACAGGGGCTGAAGCTTTCTTT.

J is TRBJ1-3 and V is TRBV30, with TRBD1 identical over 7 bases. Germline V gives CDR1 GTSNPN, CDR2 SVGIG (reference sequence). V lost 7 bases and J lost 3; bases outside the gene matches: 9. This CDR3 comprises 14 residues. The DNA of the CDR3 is TGTGCCTCCGACCGACAGGGCGGTGGAAACACCATATATTTT. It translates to CASDRQGGGNTIYF. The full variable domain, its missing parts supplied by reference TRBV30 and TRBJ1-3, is SQTIHQWPATLVQPVGSPLSLECTVEGTSNPNLYWYRQAAGRGLQLLFYSVGIGQISSEVPQNLSASRPQDRQFILSSKKLLLSDSGFYLCASDRQGGGNTIYFGEGSWLTVV.

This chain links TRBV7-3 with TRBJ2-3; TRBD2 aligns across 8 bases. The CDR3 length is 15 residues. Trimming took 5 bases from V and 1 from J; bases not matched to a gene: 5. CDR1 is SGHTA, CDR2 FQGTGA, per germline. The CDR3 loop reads CASSLSGAGTDTQYF. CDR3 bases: TGTGCCAGCAGCCTTAGCGGGGCCGGCACAGATACGCAGTATTTT.

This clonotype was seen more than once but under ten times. The chain's CDR3 is CASSLVKAINYGYTF. CDR3 coding DNA: TGTGCCAGCAGTTTAGTGAAAGCTATTAACTATGGCTACACCTTC. The chain has TRBV28 and TRBJ1-2; D gene ambiguous. Germline V gene lookup returns CDR1 MDHEN and CDR2 SYDVKM. The V and J ends lost 2 bases and 1 base respectively, with 11 bases between them. This CDR3 region has 15 residues.

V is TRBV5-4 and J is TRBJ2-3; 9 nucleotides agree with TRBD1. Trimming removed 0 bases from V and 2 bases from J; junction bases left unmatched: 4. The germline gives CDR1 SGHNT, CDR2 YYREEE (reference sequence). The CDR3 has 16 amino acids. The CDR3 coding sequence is TGTGCCAGCAGCTTGGTGGGACAGGGCTTCACAGATACGCAGTATTTT. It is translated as CASSLVGQGFTDTQYF.

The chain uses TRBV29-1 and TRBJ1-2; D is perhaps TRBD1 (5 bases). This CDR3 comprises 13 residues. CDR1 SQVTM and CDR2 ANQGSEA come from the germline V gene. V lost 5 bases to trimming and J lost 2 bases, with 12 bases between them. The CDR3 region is CSVLEGTNYGYTF. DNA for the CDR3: TGCAGCGTTTTAGAGGGGACCAACTATGGCTACACCTTC.

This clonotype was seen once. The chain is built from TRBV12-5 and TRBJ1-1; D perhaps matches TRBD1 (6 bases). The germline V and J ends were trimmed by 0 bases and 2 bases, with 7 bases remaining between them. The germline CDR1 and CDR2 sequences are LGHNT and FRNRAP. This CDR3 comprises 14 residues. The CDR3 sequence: CASGLVQGNTEAFF. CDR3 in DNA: TGTGCTAGTGGTTTGGTACAGGGCAACACTGAAGCTTTCTTT.

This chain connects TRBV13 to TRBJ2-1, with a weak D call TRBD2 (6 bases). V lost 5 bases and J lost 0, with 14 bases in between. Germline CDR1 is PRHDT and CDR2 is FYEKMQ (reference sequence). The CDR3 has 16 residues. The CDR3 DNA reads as TGTGCCAGCAGCGGTCGGGACTCGAGCTCCTACAATGAGCAGTTCTTC. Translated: CASSGRDSSSYNEQFF.

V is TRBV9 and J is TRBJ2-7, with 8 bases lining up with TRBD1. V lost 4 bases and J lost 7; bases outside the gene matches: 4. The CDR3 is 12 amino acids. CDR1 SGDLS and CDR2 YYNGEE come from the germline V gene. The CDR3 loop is CASSTDRGEQYF. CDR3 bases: TGTGCCAGCAGCACAGACAGGGGTGAGCAGTACTTC.

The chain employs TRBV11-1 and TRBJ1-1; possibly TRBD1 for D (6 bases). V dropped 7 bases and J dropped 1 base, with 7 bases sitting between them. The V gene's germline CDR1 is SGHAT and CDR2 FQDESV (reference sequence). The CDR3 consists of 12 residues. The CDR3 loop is CASIQGNTEAFF. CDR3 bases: TGTGCCAGCATACAGGGGAACACTGAAGCTTTCTTT.

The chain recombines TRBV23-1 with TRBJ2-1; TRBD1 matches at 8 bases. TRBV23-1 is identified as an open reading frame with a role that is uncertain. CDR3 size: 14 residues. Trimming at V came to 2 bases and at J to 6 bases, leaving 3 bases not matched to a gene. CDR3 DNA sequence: TGCGCCAGCAGTCAACTAACAGGGGGCAATGAGCAGTTCTTC. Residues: CASSQLTGGNEQFF.

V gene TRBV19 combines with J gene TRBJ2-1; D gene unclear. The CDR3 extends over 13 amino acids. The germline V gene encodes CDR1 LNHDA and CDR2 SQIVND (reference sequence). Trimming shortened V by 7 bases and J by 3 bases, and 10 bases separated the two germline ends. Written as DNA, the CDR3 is TGTGCCAGTACAGACACCGGCTACAATGAGCAGTTCTTC. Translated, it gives CASTDTGYNEQFF.

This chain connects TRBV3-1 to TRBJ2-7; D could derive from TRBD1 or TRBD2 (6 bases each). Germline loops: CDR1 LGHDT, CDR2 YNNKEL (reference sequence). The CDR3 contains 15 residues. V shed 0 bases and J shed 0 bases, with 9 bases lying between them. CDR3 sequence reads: CASSQEGGFSYEQYF. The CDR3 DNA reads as TGTGCCAGCAGCCAAGAGGGGGGCTTCTCCTACGAGCAGTACTTC.

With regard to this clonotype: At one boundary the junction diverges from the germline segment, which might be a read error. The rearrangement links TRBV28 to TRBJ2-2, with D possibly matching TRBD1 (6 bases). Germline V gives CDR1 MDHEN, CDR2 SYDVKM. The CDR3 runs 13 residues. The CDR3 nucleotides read TGTGCCAGCAGTTTAGGGGGCAACGGGGAGCCGTTTTTT. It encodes CASSLGGNGEPFF.